Following are 20 T cell receptor beta chains from one sample sequenced in a study of cytotoxic CD8 clonotypes in ibrutinib-treated CLL (dated by TCRdb to 2020 to 2022). The library came from the immunoSEQ multiplex PCR assay. Not all clones reach the TCRdb copy of this immuneACCESS table, which keeps in-frame sequences only. Checked studies attribute under half of the gap to unresolved V genes and leave the rest unexplained. A total of about 16,000 clones appear in this sample, about 70% of them only once. 15% to 20% of the sample rests with the top ten. Here the sequenced sample was PBMCs, taken before ibrutinib treatment. The origin of the receptors is a human donor with chronic lymphocytic leukemia.

The rearrangement links TRBV28 to TRBJ2-1; the D gene is possibly TRBD2 (7 bases). This CDR3 comprises 15 residues. V lost 8 bases and J lost 7, with 21 bases in between. Germline CDR1 MDHEN, CDR2 SYDVKM. The CDR3 region has the DNA TGTGCCAGCCGATGGGGGGGGCCAGTCCTTAATGAGCAGTTCTTC. This encodes CASRWGGPVLNEQFF.

The V and J genes are TRBV28 and TRBJ2-7; the D is unclear. Germline loops: CDR1 MDHEN, CDR2 SYDVKM. The CDR3 totals 12 residues. Trimming took 3 bases from V and 3 from J, leaving 6 bases between them. The CDR3 DNA reads TGTGCCAGCAGTTTTCGAAACTACGAGCAGTACTTC. It encodes CASSFRNYEQYF.

The chain couples TRBV7-3 to TRBJ2-5, with a weak D call TRBD2 (7 bases). Trimming took 1 base from V and 1 from J, leaving 13 bases between them. CDR3 size: 16 residues. The germline gives CDR1 SGHTA, CDR2 FQGTGA. The CDR3 loop is CASSLNGGGLQETQYF. As DNA, the CDR3 is TGTGCCAGCAGCTTAAATGGCGGGGGCCTCCAAGAGACCCAGTACTTC.

The gene calls are TRBV2 and TRBJ1-1; perhaps TRBD1 as D (5 bases). The V and J ends lost 4 bases and 10 bases respectively, with 22 bases between them. The CDR3 covers 15 residues. Germline assignment: CDR1 SNHLY and CDR2 FYNNEI. The CDR3 DNA sequence: TGTGCCAGCAGTGCTAGCTCCGGGACGGGGTTAAGAGCTTTCTTT. Its protein product is CASSASSGTGLRAFF.

The chain is built from TRBV14 and TRBJ2-5; D is ambiguous. CDR1 SGHDN and CDR2 FVKESK come from the germline V gene. Trimming stripped 4 bases from V and 5 bases from J, with 11 bases between. CDR3 size: 13 residues. The CDR3 protein is CASSRVWWETQYF. CDR3 coding DNA: TGTGCCAGCAGCCGAGTTTGGTGGGAGACCCAGTACTTC.

The genes are TRBV7-9 and TRBJ2-5; D might be TRBD1 or TRBD2, each matching 6 bases. The V gene lost 1 base and the J gene lost 2 bases, with 11 bases spanning the gap. This CDR3 has 15 amino acids. CDR1 and CDR2 from the germline V gene are SEHNR and FQNEAQ (reference sequence). CDR3 nucleotide sequence: TGTGCCAGCAGCTTAGAGGGGGGATATCAAGAGACCCAGTACTTC. Its protein product is CASSLEGGYQETQYF.

This chain links TRBV27 with TRBJ2-7; maybe TRBD1 (6 bases). The V end lost 2 bases, the J end lost 3 bases, and 14 bases lay between the germline ends. Germline V gives CDR1 MNHEY, CDR2 SMNVEV (reference sequence). The CDR3 runs to 15 residues. DNA for the CDR3: TGTGCCAGCAGTTTAAAACAGGGCCTGAACTACGAGCAGTACTTC. Its translation: CASSLKQGLNYEQYF.

This clone came up once. The gene calls are TRBV4-2 and TRBJ2-5; 9 bases map to TRBD2. The CDR3 is made up of 14 amino acids. In germline, CDR1 is LGHNA, CDR2 YNFKEQ. J gave up 1 base and V 6 bases, and 3 bases lay outside the gene matches. DNA for the CDR3: TGTGCCAGCAGACTTAGCGGGGGCCAAGAGACCCAGTACTTC. Translation: CASRLSGGQETQYF.

The rearrangement joins TRBV7-6 to TRBJ2-7, with 14 positions matching TRBD2. CDR1 and CDR2 from the germline V gene are SGHVS and FNYEAQ. V was pared by 5 bases and J by 0 bases, with 6 bases of the junction left unmatched. The CDR3 consists of 17 residues. CDR3 DNA sequence: TGTGCCAGCAGCCCGGGACTAGCGGGGGATCCCTCCTACGAGCAGTACTTC. Amino acid sequence: CASSPGLAGDPSYEQYF.

The CDR3 region has the DNA TGTGCCAGCAGTCCCCTACAGGGCTACGAGCAGTACTTC. The encoded protein is CASSPLQGYEQYF. The chain couples TRBV6-1 to TRBJ2-7, with a weak D call TRBD1 (6 bases). Trimming stripped 5 bases from V and 3 bases from J, with 11 bases between. The CDR3 consists of 13 residues. Germline V gives CDR1 MNHNS, CDR2 SASEGT.

This sequence joins TRBV18 and TRBJ1-1, with D perhaps TRBD1 (5 bases). Germline V lookup: CDR1 KGHSH, CDR2 LQKENI. This CDR3 has 16 amino acids. The ends were cut back, 0 bases at V and 0 bases at J, with 11 bases in the middle. The CDR3 DNA sequence: TGTGCCAGCTCACCACCGGCGATAGGGGTGAACACTGAAGCTTTCTTT. Encoded protein: CASSPPAIGVNTEAFF.

The chain joins TRBV5-1 to TRBJ1-1, with D possibly being TRBD1 (6 bases). Germline assignment: CDR1 SGHRS and CDR2 YFSETQ. The V and J ends lost 0 bases and 5 bases respectively, with 11 bases between them. The CDR3 is 14 amino acids. CDR3 sequence (DNA): TGCGCCAGCAGCTTGGCACAGGGTTCAACTGAAGCTTTCTTT. Translating gives CASSLAQGSTEAFF.

This clone occurred a few times. V and J are TRBV7-9 and TRBJ1-1; tentatively, D is TRBD1 (5 bases). The CDR3 spans 15 residues. Trimming removed 5 bases from V and 0 bases from J, with 13 bases in between. Germline CDR1 is SEHNR and CDR2 is FQNEAQ (reference sequence). The CDR3 sequence is CASSAAGILNTEAFF. The CDR3 DNA is TGTGCCAGCAGCGCAGCAGGGATACTGAACACTGAAGCTTTCTTT. Based on the CDR3 plus reference TRBV7-9 and TRBJ1-1, the full variable domain is DTGVSQNPRHKITKRGQNVTFRCDPISEHNRLYWYRQTLGQGPEFLTYFQNEAQLEKSRLLSDRFSAERPKGSFSTLEIQRTEQGDSAMYLCASSAAGILNTEAFFGQGTRLTVV.

The genes are TRBV7-2 and TRBJ1-1; TRBD1 aligns across 7 bases. Per the germline V gene, CDR1 is SGHTA and CDR2 is FQGNSA. The CDR3 contains 15 residues. J was trimmed by 7 bases and V by 0 bases; bases with no gene match: 8. The CDR3 bases are TGTGCCAGCAGCTTAGCAGTCCGGGACAGCCTTGAAGCTTTCTTT. Its translation is CASSLAVRDSLEAFF.

J is TRBJ1-1 and V is TRBV6-1, with D perhaps matching TRBD1 (6 bases). Germline V gene data show CDR1 as MNHNS and CDR2 as SASEGT. V was cut by 7 bases and J by 3 bases, with 12 bases left in between. The length of the CDR3 is 13 residues. The CDR3 is CASTWTDYTEAFF. CDR3 coding DNA: TGTGCCAGCACCTGGACAGACTACACTGAAGCTTTCTTT.

This clone showed up just once. This chain links TRBV4-1 with TRBJ2-3, with 7 nucleotides matching TRBD2. The CDR3 consists of 14 residues. Looked up from germline, CDR1 is MGHRA and CDR2 is YSYEKL. V trimming: 1 base; J trimming: 6 bases; junction bases outside the gene matches: 4. The CDR3 sequence: CASSQVEGGDTQYF. The CDR3 DNA reads as TGCGCCAGCAGCCAAGTTGAGGGAGGGGATACGCAGTATTTT.

This clone was seen a handful of times. The chain couples TRBV4-1 to TRBJ2-3, with 9 bases identical to TRBD1. The V segment lost 1 base and the J segment 4 bases; nucleotides outside the gene matches: 0. This CDR3 contains 14 residues. Per the germline V gene, CDR1 is MGHRA and CDR2 is YSYEKL. CDR3 in DNA: TGCGCCAGCAGCCAAGGGGACAGGGCAGATACGCAGTATTTT. This sequence encodes CASSQGDRADTQYF.

The chain has TRBV10-1 and TRBJ2-5, with TRBD2 as a possible D gene (6 bases). CDR3 length: 14 residues. Germline V gene data show CDR1 as WNHNN and CDR2 as SYGVQD (reference sequence). The V end lost 1 base, the J end lost 1 base, and 7 bases lay between the germline ends. The CDR3 reads CASSEYSGQETQYF. CDR3 DNA: TGCGCCAGCAGTGAGTATAGCGGCCAAGAGACCCAGTACTTC.

Of note for this clone: One end of the junction does not line up with germline, which may come from a read error. The chain carries TRBV6-6 and TRBJ2-6; unclear D gene. The CDR3 spans 15 residues. The V gene's germline CDR1 is MNHNY and CDR2 SVGAGI (reference sequence). CDR3 protein: CASRYSRSGANVLTF. The CDR3, as DNA: TGTGCCAGCAGGTACTCCCGCTCTGGGGCCAACGTCCTGACTTTC.

The chain has TRBV9 and TRBJ2-7; TRBD2 aligns across 10 bases. There are 15 residues in the CDR3. Unmatched junction bases numbered 6, after V lost 4 bases and J lost 2 bases. Germline CDR1 is SGDLS and CDR2 is YYNGEE. The CDR3 bases are TGTGCCAGCAGCCTCCTCAGCGGGGGGGCCTACGAGCAGTACTTC. It specifies CASSLLSGGAYEQYF.